This T cell receptor (beta chain) was profiled in a study of somatic mutations in cytotoxic T cells in rheumatoid arthritis (dated by TCRdb to about 2017). Regarding the study in general: Peripheral blood (around 28 ml EDTA) was collected from patients immediately after diagnosis and before any treatment began. Median age was essentially the same in the patient group and the control group. TCRB deep sequencing was performed for roughly 69 rheumatoid arthritis patients and roughly 20 healthy controls. Some V beta antibody-stained T-cell populations were flow-sorted on a FACSAria II or Sony SH800 at nearly 100% purity, and sorted V beta1+ cells also underwent TCRB sequencing. Whether expanded CD8+ T-cell clones in untreated, newly diagnosed rheumatoid arthritis carry somatic mutations was the study question, and clonality was characterized with TCRB deep sequencing.

For this clone: No antigen is known for it. No much larger clone is present one base from it, and per-base qualities are unavailable.

Genomic DNA underwent TCRB CDR3 sequencing using the immunoSEQ assay. The published analysis was carried out like this. Only a few patient CD8+ clones larger than 1% matched published virus-specific TCRB sequences when compared against them. Nothing other than productive TCRB rearrangements was included in the analyses. Defining a clone by its unique TCRB CDR3 sequence, the study calculated clonality as a productive clonality index derived from Shannon entropy. The template counts of each clone relative to the total templates per sample were used to calculate repertoire overlap between two samples. V-gene usage from TCRB sequencing and V-gene usage measured by flow cytometry were correlated (Spearman r of roughly 0.61). Imported from immuneACCESS, the table was reduced by TCRdb to in-frame sequences with V and J called. These copies leave out some clones; in studies compared against another copy, an unresolved V gene accounts for under half, and the cause of the remainder is not known. The DNA was the basis for D and trimming; V, J and clone size are from that table. The sample profile shows some 30,000 clones; around 84% of them were found once. The top ten clones comprise more than 8% of the sample.

Here is what the overall study found, with its caveats: In 8 of 65 patients the largest CD8+ clone exceeded 20% of CD8+ cells, and several identical CD8+ TCRB sequences were shared between blood and synovial fluid. CD8+ T-cell clonality did not differ significantly between rheumatoid arthritis patients and age-matched healthy controls. An increase of CD8+ clonality with age was seen in patients (Spearman r of about 0.45) but not in healthy controls. The slight underrepresentation of TRBV07 in patients was not corrected for multiple comparisons. The expanded CD8+ clones had unknown antigen targets, and not appearing in virus-specific databases did not rule out that they were virus-specific.

V is shortened by 5 bases, J by 5 bases, and the region joining them spans 18 bases. The CDR3 starts with the cysteine, ends with the phenylalanine, and has 15 residues. Only the CDR3 DNA stays, 45 bases, in frame from base 1. The germline V gene (reference sequence) specifies MNHEY as CDR1 and SMNVEV as CDR2. CD4+ and CD8+ cells were isolated by positive magnetic bead selection on an AutoMACS, and purity was checked by flow cytometry. A TCR V beta antibody panel was used in flow cytometry to screen first for clonal expansions, which were then characterized by TCRB deep sequencing of sorted CD8+ fractions. Peripheral blood mononuclear cells were isolated by Ficoll-Paque PLUS density gradient separation. DNA from CD4-enriched, CD8-enriched or PBMC samples was extracted using Nucleospin Tissue or Tissue XS kits and then quantified on a Qubit 2.0 fluorometer.

The rearrangement joined TRBV27 to TRBJ1-2, with an unclear D gene assignment. The material sequenced was CD8+ T cells sorted from blood. The source of this sequence is an adult with rheumatoid arthritis. The bases read TGTGCCAGCAGTCCCCTTTCGCGGCGGGAGTATGGCTACACCTTC. Translated, this gives CASSPLSRREYGYTF.